This record covers a single T cell receptor beta chain. What it binds is not known. Assay execution proceeded at the deep level. Assay: immunoSEQ multiplex PCR; the TCRdb copy retains only in-frame clones and omits some. Of 2 million to 2.5 million clones in the sample, around 95% are singletons; the top ten hold 0.1% to 0.15%. The data derive from a study of shared clonotypes between healthy human individuals. Study-wide background: Plates per donor: three CD4 naive, three CD4 memory, two CD8 naive, one CD8 memory. Study results and limitations: The researchers took only blood, and tissue repertoires probably look different. Depth was large, yet rarefaction showed that sorted-subset sequencing was incomplete.

Germline V lookup: CDR1 KGHSH, CDR2 LQKENI. Trimming left V 6 bases short and J 0 bases short, with 11 bases between. The CDR3 totals 14 residues. Material: naive CD4+ T cells sorted from blood. Subset in this sample: CD45RA+ positively selected. The chain recombines TRBV18 with TRBJ1-1, with TRBD1 as a possible D gene (5 bases). The source of this sequence is a man between 18 and 35 years old in good health. The CDR3 DNA sequence: TGTGCCAGCTCGTCGCAGGGTCTGAACACTGAAGCTTTCTTT. This encodes CASSSQGLNTEAFF.